This entry lists 22 T cell receptor beta chains sequenced from one sample in a study of breast tumors, draining lymph nodes, adjacent tissues. Samples came from axillary lymph nodes draining the breast cancer. Via MiXCR, TCRdb re-called the multiplex PCR reads, giving one row per CDR3 protein. The data show roughly 260,000 distinct CDR3 sequences, with around 30% seen just once and under 1.2% held by the top ten. The sample taken for sequencing was axillary lymph node tissue. The receptors derive from a female donor with breast cancer. Some clones in this sample may be carry-over from other donors' samples.

The sample holds many counts of this clonotype. The rearrangement links TRBV3-1 to TRBJ2-5; 8 bases map to TRBD2. The germline V gene encodes CDR1 LGHDT and CDR2 YNNKEL (reference sequence). The CDR3 loop spans 15 amino acids. V trimming: 5 bases; J trimming: 1 base; junction bases outside the gene matches: 6. The CDR3 DNA sequence: TGTGCCAGCAGCACAGCGGGAGTGGGCCAAGAGACCCAGTACTTC. This translates into CASSTAGVGQETQYF.

The table lists this clonotype with many counts. This chain connects TRBV30 to TRBJ1-6, with a possible D match to TRBD1 (6 bases). CDR1 is GTSNPN and CDR2 is SVGIG in the germline V gene (reference sequence). V was pared by 3 bases and J by 0 bases, with 9 bases between. The CDR3 runs 15 residues. This CDR3 reads CAWRGGSSYNSPLHF. The CDR3, as DNA: TGTGCCTGGAGGGGGGGCAGCTCCTATAATTCACCCCTCCACTTT.

Regarding this clonotype: This may be a read error, as it is one base from a much larger clone. CDR3 coding DNA: TGTGCCAGCAGAAACCCGGGGGCGGGTGGTGAGCAGCTCTTC. This gives the protein CASRNPGAGGEQLF. The gene calls are TRBV7-9 and TRBJ2-1; either TRBD1 or TRBD2 may supply D (6 bases each). The CDR3 is 14 amino acids. Looked up from germline, CDR1 is SEHNR and CDR2 is FQNEAQ (reference sequence).

This clonotype was counted a few times. A read error is possible here, since a much larger clone lies one base away. The gene calls are TRBV5-1 and TRBJ2-2; 10 bases line up with TRBD2. Trimming at V came to 3 bases and at J to 6 bases, leaving 14 bases not matched to a gene. Germline assignment: CDR1 SGHRS and CDR2 YFSETQ. The CDR3 loop spans 18 amino acids. CDR3 coding DNA: TGCGCCAGCAGCTCGAGGACTAGCGGACTGTCCTTCCCCGGGGAGCTGTTTTTT. This translates into CASSSRTSGLSFPGELFF.

This clonotype has more than one count but fewer than ten. The J gene is TRBJ2-7, the V gene TRBV6-2 or TRBV6-3, with 7 bases identical to TRBD1. CDR1 MNHEY and CDR2 SVGEGT come from the germline V gene. V lost 5 bases to trimming and J lost 13 bases; unmatched junction nucleotides: 11. This CDR3 comprises 12 residues. In DNA, the CDR3 is TGTGCCAGCAGTCAGGGACAGAGGAAGATATACTTC. Translated: CASSQGQRKIYF.

The sample holds a few counts of this clonotype. For the CDR3, the DNA is TGTGCCAGCAGTCAGGGACTAGCGGGAAAAGGACTGCGGTACGAGCAGTACTTC. As protein: CASSQGLAGKGLRYEQYF. This chain connects TRBV6-5 to TRBJ2-7; 13 bases line up with TRBD2. CDR3 length: 18 residues. Germline values: CDR1 MNHEY, CDR2 SVGAGI. Losses at the gene ends were 5 bases for V and 4 bases for J; bases not matched to a gene: 14.

The J gene is TRBJ2-3, the V gene TRBV6-1, with 8 nucleotides matching TRBD2. This CDR3 has 18 residues. Trimming removed 1 base from V and 0 bases from J; junction bases left unmatched: 9. CDR1 and CDR2 from the germline V gene are MNHNS and SASEGT. This chain's CDR3 is CASSEGSGSGGSTDTQYF. The CDR3 DNA reads as TGTGCCAGCAGTGAAGGGAGCGGGAGTGGGGGGAGCACAGATACGCAGTATTTT.

This clonotype was seen ten or more times. The chain has TRBV7-2 and TRBJ1-3; a weak D match, TRBD1 (5 bases). This CDR3 is 17 amino acids long. Trimming stripped 0 bases from V and 0 bases from J, with 12 bases between. CDR1 is SGHTA and CDR2 is FQGNSA in the germline V gene. The CDR3 here is CASSLARGGNSGNTIYF. DNA of the CDR3: TGTGCCAGCAGCTTAGCGCGTGGGGGGAACTCTGGAAACACCATATATTTT.

As to this clonotype: A read error is possible here, since a much larger clone lies one base away. The J gene is TRBJ1-6, the V gene TRBV5-6; D possibly corresponds to TRBD1 (6 bases). Germline V gives CDR1 SGHDT, CDR2 YYEEEE. CDR3 length: 19 residues. Between the trimmed V and J ends, which lost 4 bases and 0 bases, there was a span of 20 bases. CDR3 residues: CASSPWTEPGSSYNSPLHF. For the CDR3, the DNA is TGTGCCAGCAGCCCCTGGACAGAACCAGGGAGCTCCTATAATTCACCCCTCCACTTT.

This clonotype was detected only once. This sequence may be a read error, since a much larger clone differs from it by one base. The chain links TRBV19 to TRBJ2-7; TRBD2 matches 9 bases. The germline V gene has CDR1 LNHDA and CDR2 SQIVND (reference sequence). The length of the CDR3 is 13 residues. CDR3 nucleotide sequence: TGTGTCAGTAGCCCTAGCGGGGTCTACGAGCAGTACTTC. Protein product: CVSSPSGVYEQYF.

This clonotype showed up just a few times. The rearrangement uses TRBV6-4 and TRBJ1-2, with TRBD1 identical over 8 bases. Germline CDR1 reads MRHNA; CDR2 reads SNTAGT. CDR3 size: 18 residues. The V and J ends lost 5 bases and 4 bases, in that order; junction bases with no gene match: 18. CDR3 nucleotides: TGTGCCAGCAGTCCCTACTCGACAGGGGAGTCATCAGGCTATGGCTACACCTTC. Amino acids: CASSPYSTGESSGYGYTF.

The chain links TRBV20-1 to TRBJ2-3; TRBD1 is a possible D gene (5 bases). The CDR3 runs to 14 residues. Trimming cost V 3 bases and J 6 bases, with 16 bases left between them. Germline CDR1 is DFQATT and CDR2 is SNEGSKA (reference sequence). CDR3 sequence: CSARGRQYTDTQYF. The CDR3 DNA is TGCAGTGCTAGGGGGCGGCAGTACACGGATACGCAGTATTTT.

This clonotype was seen ten or more times. The chain is built from TRBV5-1 and TRBJ2-7; 8 bases align to TRBD2. Trimming took 5 bases from V and 5 from J; bases not matched to a gene: 12. The germline gives CDR1 SGHRS, CDR2 YFSETQ. The CDR3 is 15 residues long. DNA for the CDR3: TGCGCCAGCAGGTATGGGGCGGGAGGTAACGACGAGCAGTACTTC. It codes for CASRYGAGGNDEQYF.

In the case of this clonotype: The junction does not match germline at one end; this may be a read error. The chain combines TRBV7-2 with TRBJ1-4, with D hard to call. The CDR3 totals 13 residues. CDR1 and CDR2 from the germline V gene are SGHTA and FQGNSA. The CDR3, as DNA: TGTGCCAGCAGCTTCCGGCGTGATGGAAAACTGTCTTTT. Residues: CASSFRRDGKLSF.

This clonotype was seen repeatedly, ten times or more. This chain connects TRBV20-1 to TRBJ2-7; 8 nucleotides line up with TRBD2. CDR3 length: 16 residues. Trimming took 6 bases from V and 1 from J; bases not matched to a gene: 14. Germline V gene sequence: CDR1 DFQATT, CDR2 SNEGSKA (reference sequence). CDR3 in DNA: TGCAGTGCCGAAGCGGGAGTCCCTGAGATTTCCTACGAGCAGTACTTC. Amino acid sequence: CSAEAGVPEISYEQYF.

This clonotype occurred many times. The chain links TRBV5-8 to TRBJ2-5, with D maybe TRBD1 (6 bases). The V end was cut by 4 bases, the J end by 4 bases, with 14 bases between. The CDR3 loop spans 14 amino acids. Germline-derived CDR1 and CDR2 are SGHTS and YDEGEE. CDR3 sequence: CASSHLQGIETQYF. The DNA for the CDR3 is TGTGCCAGCAGCCACCTCCAGGGGATAGAGACCCAGTACTTC.

At least ten counts were recorded for this clonotype. The chain is built from TRBV6-1 and TRBJ2-5; maybe TRBD2 (6 bases). V lost 7 bases and J 1 base, leaving 13 bases between the germline ends. The CDR3 contains 14 residues. Germline CDR1 and CDR2: MNHNS and SASEGT. The CDR3 here is CASKIGGTQETQYF. The DNA for the CDR3 is TGTGCCAGCAAAATCGGCGGGACCCAAGAGACCCAGTACTTC.

This chain joins TRBV20-1 and TRBJ2-3; possible D gene TRBD2, 6 bases. This CDR3 is built from 16 residues. V was cut by 1 base and J by 2 bases, with 16 bases left in between. CDR1 and CDR2 from the germline V gene are DFQATT and SNEGSKA (reference sequence). CDR3 in amino acids: CSARAEAGSPTDTQYF. CDR3 nucleotides: TGCAGTGCTAGAGCCGAGGCGGGATCCCCCACAGATACGCAGTATTTT.

V and J are TRBV11-2 and TRBJ2-3; D might be TRBD1 (6 bases). This CDR3 is 17 amino acids long. V was shortened by 3 bases and J by 0 bases, with 16 bases between the two germline ends. CDR1 is SGHAT and CDR2 is FQNNGV in the germline V gene. CDR3 residues: CASSFYRELSSTDTQYF. DNA for the CDR3: TGTGCCAGCAGCTTTTACAGGGAACTCAGTAGCACAGATACGCAGTATTTT.

Ten or more counts support this clonotype. The rearrangement links TRBV7-8 to TRBJ1-5; 7 bases line up with TRBD1. CDR1 and CDR2 (germline): SGHVS, FQNEAQ. The CDR3 runs 19 residues. V was pared by 1 base and J by 0 bases, with 12 bases of the junction left unmatched. CDR3 protein: CASSLGGRGIGYSNQPQHF. CDR3 sequence (DNA): TGTGCCAGCAGCTTAGGGGGCAGGGGGATTGGGTATAGCAATCAGCCCCAGCATTTT. The entire variable domain, with the rest obtained from reference TRBV7-8 and TRBJ1-5, is as follows: GAGVSQSPRYKVAKRGQDVALRCDPISGHVSLFWYQQALGQGPEFLTYFQNEAQLDKSGLPSDRFFAERPEGSVSTLKIQRTQQEDSAVYLCASSLGGRGIGYSNQPQHFGDGTRLSIL.

This clonotype was seen more than once but under ten times. The chain is built from TRBV6-5 and TRBJ2-1; TRBD1 might be the D (5 bases). V lost 4 bases to trimming and J lost 7 bases, with 8 bases between them. Per the germline V gene, CDR1 is MNHEY and CDR2 is SVGAGI. The CDR3 is made up of 12 amino acids. CDR3 in amino acids: CASSSRTNEQFF. CDR3 nucleotides: TGTGCCAGCAGTTCCCGGACAAATGAGCAGTTCTTC.

CDR3 protein: CASSGSRAPTWYEQFF. CDR3 nucleotides: TGTGCCAGCAGTGGGTCCCGGGCGCCCACTTGGTATGAGCAGTTCTTC. The V call is TRBV6-1, the J call TRBJ2-1, with no clear D. V was pared by 4 bases and J by 8 bases, with 21 bases between. The CDR3 runs 16 residues. Germline V lookup: CDR1 MNHNS, CDR2 SASEGT.